What follows are 26 T cell receptor beta chains derived from one specimen sequenced in a study of T-cell memory formation after mild COVID-19. From the 5' RACE reads, TCRdb called clonotypes with MiXCR, one entry per CDR3 protein. The sample contains about 110,000 distinct CDR3 sequences, roughly a sixth of which appear only once. Material for sequencing was PBMCs or a T cell subset sorted from them (not recorded which). The receptors originated from a man younger than 35 who had mild COVID-19 (a few samples of this study predate the infection). Cell type and time point are not known.

The chain is built from TRBV7-9 and TRBJ1-2, with D uncertain. Trimming removed 2 bases at V and 6 bases at J, with 10 bases between. This CDR3 is built from 13 residues. Germline V gene lookup returns CDR1 SEHNR and CDR2 FQNEAQ (reference sequence). CDR3 region: CASSLNSPNGYTF. The CDR3 bases are TGTGCCAGCAGCTTAAACAGTCCTAATGGCTACACCTTC. The complete variable domain, with remaining parts taken from reference TRBV7-9 and TRBJ1-2, reads DTGVSQNPRHKITKRGQNVTFRCDPISEHNRLYWYRQTLGQGPEFLTYFQNEAQLEKSRLLSDRFSAERPKGSFSTLEIQRTEQGDSAMYLCASSLNSPNGYTFGSGTRLTVV.

The V call is TRBV10-3, the J call TRBJ1-1; possibly TRBD1 for D (6 bases). V was trimmed by 8 bases and J by 0 bases, leaving 10 bases between them. The CDR3 spans 13 residues. Per the germline V gene, CDR1 is ENHRY and CDR2 is SYGVKD. The CDR3: CAIGGQMNTEAFF. The CDR3 DNA sequence: TGTGCCATCGGGGGACAAATGAACACTGAAGCTTTCTTT.

This clonotype was seen more than once but under ten times. The CDR3 sequence is CASSRDKNTEAFF. CDR3 nucleotides: TGTGCCAGCTCGCGGGACAAGAACACTGAAGCTTTCTTT. V usage is TRBV18 and J usage is TRBJ1-1; maybe TRBD1 (6 bases). This CDR3 contains 13 residues. V was trimmed by 6 bases and J by 1 base, leaving 9 bases between them. Germline loops: CDR1 KGHSH, CDR2 LQKENI.

This chain connects TRBV5-1 to TRBJ2-5; tentatively, D is TRBD1 or TRBD2 (5 bases each). Looked up from germline, CDR1 is SGHRS and CDR2 is YFSETQ. V lost 4 bases, J lost 1 base, and 17 bases lay in between. CDR3 length: 16 residues. The CDR3 bases are TGCGCCAGCAGCCTCACGATTACTAGGGGCCAAGAGACCCAGTACTTC. This codes for CASSLTITRGQETQYF.

This chain uses TRBV29-1 with TRBJ1-5, with 9 bases identical to TRBD1. Germline values: CDR1 SQVTM, CDR2 ANQGSEA. This CDR3 is 15 amino acids long. With 6 bases clipped from V and 4 bases from J, the junction kept 10 bases outside the gene matches. Written as DNA, the CDR3 is TGCAGCGTCGGAGTCGGGACAGGGATAAATCAGCCCCAGCATTTT. Protein product: CSVGVGTGINQPQHF.

This clonotype was detected only a few times. The rearrangement uses TRBV29-1 and TRBJ2-3, with D unclear. This CDR3 has 13 amino acids. The V gene's germline CDR1 is SQVTM and CDR2 ANQGSEA. V was trimmed by 7 bases and J by 0 bases, leaving 11 bases between them. The CDR3 region is CSAGPESTDTQYF. The CDR3 DNA reads TGCAGCGCCGGACCCGAAAGCACAGATACGCAGTATTTT.

This clonotype was found a few times. This sequence joins TRBV6-2 or TRBV6-3 and TRBJ2-3; 8 bases line up with TRBD1. There are 18 residues in the CDR3. Germline-derived CDR1 and CDR2 are MNHEY and SVGEGT. J was trimmed by 2 bases and V by 2 bases; bases with no gene match: 12. This CDR3 reads CASSYGQGFWGSTDTQYF. In DNA, the CDR3 is TGTGCCAGCAGTTACGGACAGGGTTTTTGGGGGTCCACAGATACGCAGTATTTT.

This clonotype was seen more than once but under ten times. DNA of the CDR3: TGTGCCAGCAGTGAAGTTAGACAGGGAGGGACTGAAGCTTTCTTT. Its protein is CASSEVRQGGTEAFF. V gene TRBV6-1 combines with J gene TRBJ1-1, with 7 bases matching TRBD1. Germline lookup yields CDR1 MNHNS and CDR2 SASEGT. After removal of 1 base from V and 5 bases from J, the junction contained 7 bases not matched to a gene. CDR3 length: 15 amino acids.

This clonotype was detected a few times. The V gene is TRBV5-1, the J gene TRBJ2-4; TRBD1 aligns across 7 bases. J was trimmed by 8 bases and V by 4 bases; bases with no gene match: 12. Germline values: CDR1 SGHRS, CDR2 YFSETQ. This CDR3 comprises 15 residues. The CDR3 DNA reads as TGCGCCAGCAGCGGGCAGGACAGGAAATTGGACATTCAGTACTTC. The encoded protein is CASSGQDRKLDIQYF.

This sequence joins TRBV24-1 and TRBJ2-1; D may be TRBD1 (6 bases). The CDR3 is 14 amino acids. Germline V gives CDR1 KGHDR, CDR2 SFDVKD. V lost 5 bases and J lost 11, with 18 bases in between. CDR3 region: CATSAGQTRGQQFF. CDR3 coding DNA: TGTGCCACCAGTGCCGGACAGACTCGGGGACAGCAGTTCTTC.

This chain joins TRBV12-3 or TRBV12-4 and TRBJ1-1; 11 nucleotides line up with TRBD1. This CDR3 spans 16 amino acids. Losses at the gene ends were 6 bases for V and 2 bases for J; bases not matched to a gene: 8. The DNA of the CDR3 is TGTGCCAGCAGCCGTCCCGGGACAGGGGGAAACACTGAAGCTTTCTTT. Amino acid sequence: CASSRPGTGGNTEAFF.

Ten or more counts support this clonotype. V and J are TRBV5-1 and TRBJ1-4, with D unresolved. The V end was cut by 0 bases, the J end by 2 bases, with 8 bases between. From germline, CDR1 is SGHRS and CDR2 YFSETQ. The CDR3 length is 15 residues. The CDR3 nucleotides read TGCGCCAGCAGCTTGGCCGGATCGACTAATGAAAAACTGTTTTTT. This codes for CASSLAGSTNEKLFF. Full variable domain (missing parts from reference TRBV5-1 and TRBJ1-4): KAGVTQTPRYLIKTRGQQVTLSCSPISGHRSVSWYQQTPGQGLQFLFEYFSETQRNKGNFPGRFSGRQFSNSRSEMNVSTLELGDSALYLCASSLAGSTNEKLFFGSGTQLSVL.

This clonotype has just a few counts. This chain links TRBV2 with TRBJ2-5, with unresolved D. CDR1 and CDR2 (germline): SNHLY, FYNNEI. The CDR3 has 13 residues. Trimming took 9 bases from V and 5 from J, leaving 16 bases between them. DNA of the CDR3: TGTGCCAGTAAGACGTCCTTCGGGGAGACCCAGTACTTC. Its translation is CASKTSFGETQYF.

The gene calls are TRBV12-3 or TRBV12-4 and TRBJ2-7, with a weak D call TRBD2 (6 bases). This CDR3 region has 13 residues. The V gene lost 4 bases and the J gene lost 7 bases, with 14 bases spanning the gap. CDR3 DNA sequence: TGTGCCAGCAGTTCCCGACTAGGAGGGGAGCAGTACTTC. Protein sequence: CASSSRLGGEQYF.

V and J are TRBV5-1 and TRBJ2-1; no clear D. Trimming took off 3 bases at V and 5 bases at J, with 3 bases between the two ends. CDR1 is SGHRS, CDR2 YFSETQ, per germline. The length of the CDR3 is 11 residues. The CDR3 DNA reads as TGCGCCAGCAGCTCGAACAATGAGCAGTTCTTC. Translating gives CASSSNNEQFF. Looking up the rest from reference TRBV5-1 and TRBJ2-1 gives the full variable domain: KAGVTQTPRYLIKTRGQQVTLSCSPISGHRSVSWYQQTPGQGLQFLFEYFSETQRNKGNFPGRFSGRQFSNSRSEMNVSTLELGDSALYLCASSSNNEQFFGPGTRLTVL.

This clonotype was recorded at least ten times. This chain connects TRBV12-3 or TRBV12-4 to TRBJ2-3; D perhaps matches TRBD1 (5 bases). The CDR3 sequence is 15 residues long. V lost 5 bases and J lost 2, with 14 bases in between. The CDR3 region is CASSRTSGPTDTQYF. For the CDR3, the DNA is TGTGCCAGCAGTCGCACTTCAGGGCCCACAGATACGCAGTATTTT.

This clonotype was detected a few times. V usage is TRBV4-3 and J usage is TRBJ2-1, with 7 bases aligning to TRBD2. Germline V gives CDR1 LGHNA, CDR2 YSLEER. With V trimmed by 0 bases and J by 3 bases, 11 bases remained unmatched. The CDR3 length is 18 residues. The CDR3 region is CASSQDFRTRALYNEQFF. The CDR3 DNA sequence: TGCGCCAGCAGCCAAGATTTCCGGACTAGGGCCCTCTACAATGAGCAGTTCTTC.

The rearrangement links TRBV6-1 to TRBJ1-5; the D gene is possibly TRBD1 (5 bases). The V end was cut by 8 bases, the J end by 3 bases, with 11 bases between. This CDR3 spans 13 amino acids. CDR1 MNHNS and CDR2 SASEGT come from the germline V gene. DNA of the CDR3: TGTGCCAGCGATAGACAGTCCAATCAGCCCCAGCATTTT. Amino acids: CASDRQSNQPQHF.

This clonotype was observed a few times. The V and J genes are TRBV4-1 and TRBJ2-2; 9 bases match TRBD1. The germline CDR1 and CDR2 sequences are MGHRA and YSYEKL. The CDR3 has 18 amino acids. The V and J ends lost 6 bases and 4 bases, in that order; junction bases with no gene match: 15. This CDR3 is CASSPKLTGTGTTGELFF. The CDR3 region has the DNA TGCGCCAGCAGTCCTAAGCTTACCGGGACAGGGACCACCGGGGAGCTGTTTTTT.

This rearrangement joins TRBV5-1 to TRBJ2-5; D is possibly TRBD1 (7 bases). The germline CDR1 and CDR2 sequences are SGHRS and YFSETQ. Trimming took 1 base from V and 5 from J, leaving 12 bases between them. The CDR3 consists of 14 residues. The CDR3 is CASSLTGEEETQYF. In nucleotides, the CDR3 is TGCGCCAGCAGCTTGACAGGGGAGGAGGAGACCCAGTACTTC.

The gene calls are TRBV7-2 and TRBJ2-5; 8 bases agree with TRBD2. Germline trimming cut 4 bases from V and 2 bases from J; bases unmatched to any gene: 3. CDR3 length: 14 amino acids. In germline, CDR1 is SGHTA, CDR2 FQGNSA. The CDR3 here is CASSSRLAQETQYF. The CDR3 nucleotides are TGTGCCAGCAGCTCAAGACTAGCGCAAGAGACCCAGTACTTC.

This chain joins TRBV24-1 and TRBJ2-7; no firm D call. This CDR3 spans 12 amino acids. Per the germline V gene, CDR1 is KGHDR and CDR2 is SFDVKD. The ends were cut back, 9 bases at V and 4 bases at J, with 12 bases in the middle. The CDR3 region is CATGSTNYEQYV. CDR3 in DNA: TGTGCCACCGGGTCGACAAATTACGAGCAGTACGTC.

This chain links TRBV5-4 with TRBJ2-2, with D uncertain. V was clipped by 8 bases and J by 6 bases, with 17 bases between them. CDR1 SGHNT and CDR2 YYREEE come from the germline V gene (reference sequence). The CDR3 consists of 14 residues. CDR3 loop: CASSFDFYSGELFF. The CDR3 nucleotides are TGTGCCAGTTCTTTTGACTTCTACTCCGGGGAGCTGTTTTTT.

The rearrangement links TRBV5-1 to TRBJ2-7, with 7 bases aligning to TRBD1. Germline CDR1 reads SGHRS; CDR2 reads YFSETQ. The CDR3 extends over 14 amino acids. V gave up 0 bases and J gave up 3 bases; unmatched junction bases: 3. The CDR3 loop reads CASSLEQGNYEQYV. The CDR3 nucleotides read TGCGCCAGCAGCTTGGAACAGGGGAACTACGAGCAGTACGTC.

The chain combines TRBV6-5 with TRBJ2-3; a weak D match, TRBD1 (5 bases). The CDR3 is 14 amino acids. The ends were cut back, 6 bases at V and 2 bases at J, with 12 bases in the middle. Looked up from germline, CDR1 is MNHEY and CDR2 is SVGAGI. The chain's CDR3 is CASRTSRVTDTQYF. For the CDR3, the DNA is TGTGCCAGCAGGACGAGCAGGGTCACAGATACGCAGTATTTT.

The table lists this clonotype with many counts. The CDR3 loop reads CASSRGGTDTQYF. The CDR3 DNA follows: TGTGCCAGCAGTCGGGGGGGCACAGATACGCAGTATTTT. The chain combines TRBV7-9 with TRBJ2-3; 7 bases agree with TRBD2. CDR1 is SEHNR and CDR2 is FQNEAQ in the germline V gene (reference sequence). J was trimmed by 1 base and V by 6 bases; bases with no gene match: 1. The CDR3 runs 13 residues.